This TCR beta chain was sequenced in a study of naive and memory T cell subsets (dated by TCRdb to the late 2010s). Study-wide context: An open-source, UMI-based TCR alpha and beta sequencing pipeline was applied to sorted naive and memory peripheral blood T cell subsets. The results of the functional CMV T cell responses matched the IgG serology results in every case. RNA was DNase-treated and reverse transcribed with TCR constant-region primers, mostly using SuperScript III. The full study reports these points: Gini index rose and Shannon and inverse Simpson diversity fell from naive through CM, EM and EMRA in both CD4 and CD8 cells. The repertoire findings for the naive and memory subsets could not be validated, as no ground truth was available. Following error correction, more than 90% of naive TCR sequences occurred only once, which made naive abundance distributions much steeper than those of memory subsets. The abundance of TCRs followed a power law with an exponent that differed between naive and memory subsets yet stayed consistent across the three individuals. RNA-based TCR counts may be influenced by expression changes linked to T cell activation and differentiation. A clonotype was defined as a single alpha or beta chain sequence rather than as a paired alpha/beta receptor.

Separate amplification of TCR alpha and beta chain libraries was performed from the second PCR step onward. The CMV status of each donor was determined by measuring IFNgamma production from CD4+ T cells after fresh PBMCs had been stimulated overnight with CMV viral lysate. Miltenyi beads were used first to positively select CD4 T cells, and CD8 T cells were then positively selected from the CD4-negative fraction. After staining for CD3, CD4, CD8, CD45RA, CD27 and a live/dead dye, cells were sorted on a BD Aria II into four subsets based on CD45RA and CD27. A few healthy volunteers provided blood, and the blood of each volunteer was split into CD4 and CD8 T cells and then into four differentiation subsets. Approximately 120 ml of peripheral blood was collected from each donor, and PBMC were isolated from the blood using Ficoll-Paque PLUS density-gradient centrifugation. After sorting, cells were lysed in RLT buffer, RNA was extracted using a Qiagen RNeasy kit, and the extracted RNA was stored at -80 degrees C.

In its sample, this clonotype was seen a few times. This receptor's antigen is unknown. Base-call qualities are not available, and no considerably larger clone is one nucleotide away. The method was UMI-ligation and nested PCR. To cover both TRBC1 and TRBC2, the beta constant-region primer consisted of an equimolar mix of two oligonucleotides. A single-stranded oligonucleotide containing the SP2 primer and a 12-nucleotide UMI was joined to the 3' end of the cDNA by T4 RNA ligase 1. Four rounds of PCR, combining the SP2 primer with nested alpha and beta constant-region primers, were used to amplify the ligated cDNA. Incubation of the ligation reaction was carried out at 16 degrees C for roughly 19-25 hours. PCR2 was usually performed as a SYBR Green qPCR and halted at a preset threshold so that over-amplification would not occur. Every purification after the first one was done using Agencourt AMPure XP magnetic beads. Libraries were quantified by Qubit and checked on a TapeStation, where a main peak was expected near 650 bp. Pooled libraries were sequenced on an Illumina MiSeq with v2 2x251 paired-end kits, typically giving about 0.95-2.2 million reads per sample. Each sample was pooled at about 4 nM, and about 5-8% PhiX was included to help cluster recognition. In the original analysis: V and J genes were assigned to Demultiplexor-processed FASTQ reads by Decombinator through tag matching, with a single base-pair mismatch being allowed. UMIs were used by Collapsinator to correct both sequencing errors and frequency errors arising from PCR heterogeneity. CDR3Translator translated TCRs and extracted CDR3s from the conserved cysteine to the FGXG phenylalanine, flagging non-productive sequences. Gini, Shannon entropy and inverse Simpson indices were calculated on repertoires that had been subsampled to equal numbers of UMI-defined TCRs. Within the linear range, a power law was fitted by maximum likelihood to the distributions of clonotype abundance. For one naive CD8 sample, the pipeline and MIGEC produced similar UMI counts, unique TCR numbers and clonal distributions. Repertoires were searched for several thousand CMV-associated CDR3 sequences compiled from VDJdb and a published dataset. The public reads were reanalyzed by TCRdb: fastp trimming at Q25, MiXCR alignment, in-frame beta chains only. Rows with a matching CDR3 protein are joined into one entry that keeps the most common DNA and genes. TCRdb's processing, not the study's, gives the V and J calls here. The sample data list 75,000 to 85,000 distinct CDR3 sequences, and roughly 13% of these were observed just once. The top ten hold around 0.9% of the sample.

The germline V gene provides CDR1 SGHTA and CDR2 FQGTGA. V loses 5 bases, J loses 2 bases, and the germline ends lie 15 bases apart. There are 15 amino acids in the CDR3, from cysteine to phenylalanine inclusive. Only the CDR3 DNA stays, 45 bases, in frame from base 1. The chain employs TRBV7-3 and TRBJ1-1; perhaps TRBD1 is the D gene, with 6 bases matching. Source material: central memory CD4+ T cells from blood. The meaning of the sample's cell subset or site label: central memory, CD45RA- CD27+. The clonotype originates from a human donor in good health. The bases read TGTGCCAGCAGCCTACAGGGAAATATTAACACTGAAGCTTTCTTT. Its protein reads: CASSLQGNINTEAFF.